This TCR beta chain is from a study of cytomegalovirus exposure and HLA in healthy donors. Findings and caveats of the study: One variant, a missense change in DCLRE1C, was linked in a later analysis to TCR beta V- and J-gene trimming. Later, an analysis found that common viral pathogens appeared to be linked with several of the most significant clusters. Cytomegalovirus-associated status was assigned to fewer than 200 TCR beta chains.

Vbeta (60) and Jbeta (13) primers were used in the PCR. Only in-frame clones appear in the TCRdb table, and some are missing; sequencing was by immunoSEQ multiplex PCR. Of 100,000 to 150,000 clones listed, about 83% are singletons. CDR1 is SGHNT, CDR2 YENEEA, per germline. The V segment lost 4 bases and the J segment 1 base; nucleotides outside the gene matches: 2. The CDR3 consists of 14 residues. This clone was observed a few times. Antigen: not known. The TCR comes from a woman aged 25-40 years in good health and CMV-seronegative. The V and J genes are TRBV11-3 and TRBJ1-1; 8 bases line up with TRBD1. The sample taken for sequencing was PBMCs. CDR3 amino acids: CASSSGGSNTEAFF. Here the CDR3 DNA reads TGTGCCAGCAGCTCAGGGGGCTCGAACACTGAAGCTTTCTTT.